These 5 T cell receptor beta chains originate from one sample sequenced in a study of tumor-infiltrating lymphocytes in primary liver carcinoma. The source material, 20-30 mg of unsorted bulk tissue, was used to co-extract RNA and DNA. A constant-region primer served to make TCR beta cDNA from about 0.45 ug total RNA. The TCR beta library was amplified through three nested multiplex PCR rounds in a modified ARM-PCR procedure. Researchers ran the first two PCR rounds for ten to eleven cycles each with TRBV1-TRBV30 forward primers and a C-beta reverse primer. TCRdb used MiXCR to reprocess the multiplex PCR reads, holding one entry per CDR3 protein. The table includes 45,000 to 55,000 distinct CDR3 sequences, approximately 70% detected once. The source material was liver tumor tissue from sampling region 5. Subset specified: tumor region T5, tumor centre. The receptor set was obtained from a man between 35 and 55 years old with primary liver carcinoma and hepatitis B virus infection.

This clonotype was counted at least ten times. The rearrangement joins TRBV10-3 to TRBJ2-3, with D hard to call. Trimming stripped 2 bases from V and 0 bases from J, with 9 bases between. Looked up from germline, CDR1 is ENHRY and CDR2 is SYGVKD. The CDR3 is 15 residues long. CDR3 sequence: CAISEATSSTDTQYF. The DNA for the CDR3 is TGTGCCATCAGTGAGGCTACTTCTAGCACAGATACGCAGTATTTT.

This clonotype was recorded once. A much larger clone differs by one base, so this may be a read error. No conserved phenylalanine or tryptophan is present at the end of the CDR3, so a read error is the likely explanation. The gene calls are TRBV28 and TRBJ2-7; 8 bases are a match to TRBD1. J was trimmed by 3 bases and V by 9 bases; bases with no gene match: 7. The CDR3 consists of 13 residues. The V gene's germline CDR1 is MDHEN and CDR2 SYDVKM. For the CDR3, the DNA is TGTGCCAGTAACGGACAGGGAGACTACGAGCAGTACTCC. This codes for CASNGQGDYEQYS.

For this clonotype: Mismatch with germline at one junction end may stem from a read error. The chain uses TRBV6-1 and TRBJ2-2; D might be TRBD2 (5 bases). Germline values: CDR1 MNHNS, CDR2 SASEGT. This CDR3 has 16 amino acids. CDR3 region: CAGSQVRRADTGELFF. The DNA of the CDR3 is TGTGCCGGCAGCCAGGTTAGGCGGGCGGACACCGGGGAGCTGTTTTTT.

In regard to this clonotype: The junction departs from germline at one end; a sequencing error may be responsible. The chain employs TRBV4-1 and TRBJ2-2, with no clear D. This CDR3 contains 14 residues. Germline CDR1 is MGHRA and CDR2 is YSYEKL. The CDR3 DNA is TGCGCCGGCAGTCAAGCTCTGAACAGCGGGGAGCTGTTTTTT. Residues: CAGSQALNSGELFF.

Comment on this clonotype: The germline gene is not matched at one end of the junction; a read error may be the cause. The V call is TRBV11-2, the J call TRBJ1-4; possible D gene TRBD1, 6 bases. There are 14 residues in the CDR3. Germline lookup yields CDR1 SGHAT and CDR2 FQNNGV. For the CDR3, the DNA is TGTGCAAGCAGCTTAGTGGTTGGGGACAAAAAACTGTTTTTT. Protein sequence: CASSLVVGDKKLFF.